These 18 T cell receptor beta chains came from one sample sequenced in a study of spatial heterogeneity in lung cancer. Indicated time point: sample taken at primary tumor resection. Unsorted whole RNA of tumor, nontumor lung or frozen PBMC was sequenced. TCRdb re-called the 5' RACE reads through MiXCR, storing one row per CDR3 protein. The sample includes approximately 2,200 distinct CDR3 sequences, 9.5% to 15% of them seen just once. Material: normal lung tissue next to the tumor, obtained at surgery. The receptors originated from a male donor with early-stage non-small cell lung cancer.

This clonotype is medium-sized by share. In a library made to pick up alpha chains, this beta chain is a stray read with a size that means little. The rearrangement links TRBV6-5 to TRBJ1-6; D remains unclear. V dropped 4 bases and J dropped 7 bases, with 8 bases sitting between them. CDR3 length equals 13 residues. Germline V gene lookup returns CDR1 MNHEY and CDR2 SVGAGI. CDR3 region: CASSSHPNSPLHF. CDR3 sequence (DNA): TGTGCCAGCAGTTCACACCCGAATTCACCCCTCCACTTT.

A note on this clonotype: The size of this beta chain means little, since it is a stray read in a library made for alpha chains. The rearrangement links TRBV6-5 to TRBJ2-7; TRBD1 is a possible D gene (6 bases). Trimming shortened V by 6 bases and J by 2 bases, and 14 bases separated the two germline ends. Germline CDR1 and CDR2: MNHEY and SVGAGI. CDR3 length equals 14 residues. CDR3 in DNA: TGTGCCAGCAGGAGCGGTGACAGGACCTACGAGCAGTACTTC. Amino acids: CASRSGDRTYEQYF.

Worth noting for this clonotype: This beta chain lies outside the target of a library built for alpha chains; its clone size means little. The chain carries TRBV12-3 or TRBV12-4 and TRBJ2-1; 12 bases match TRBD2. CDR3 length: 17 amino acids. J lost 8 bases, V lost 6 bases, and 14 bases had no gene match. In DNA form, the CDR3 reads TGTGCCAGCAGCTACGATTCAACTAGCGGGGGGACGGATGAGCAGTTCTTC. Protein product: CASSYDSTSGGTDEQFF.

By share, this clonotype ranks as medium-sized. Being off target in a library aimed at alpha chains, this beta chain has a size of little meaning. V is TRBV2 and J is TRBJ2-5; 7 bases map to TRBD2. The V gene end was trimmed by 9 bases and the J gene end by 2 bases; junction bases not matched to a gene: 12. Per the germline V gene, CDR1 is SNHLY and CDR2 is FYNNEI. There are 15 residues in the CDR3. CDR3 DNA: TGTGCCAGTCGGAGGCGGGGGTCCCCACAAGAGACCCAGTACTTC. Translating gives CASRRRGSPQETQYF. The full variable domain, rest sourced from reference TRBV2 and TRBJ2-5, is EPEVTQTPSHQVTQMGQEVILRCVPISNHLYFYWYRQILGQKVEFLVSFYNNEISEKSEIFDDQFSVERPDGSNFTLKIRSTKLEDSAMYFCASRRRGSPQETQYFGPGTRLLVL.

This clonotype was counted between two and nine times. This beta chain came through as a stray read in a library set up for alpha chains, and its size says little. The rearrangement links TRBV7-2 to TRBJ2-1; 7 bases line up with TRBD1. The germline V gene has CDR1 SGHTA and CDR2 FQGNSA. The ends lost 4 bases at V and 8 bases at J; junction bases unmatched: 8. This CDR3 is 14 amino acids long. This chain's CDR3 is CASSSSDRAHEQFF. In DNA, the CDR3 is TGTGCCAGCAGCTCATCCGACAGGGCCCATGAGCAGTTCTTC.

As for this clonotype: As an off-target read in a library built for alpha chains, this beta chain has a frequency of little significance. The chain is built from TRBV7-9 and TRBJ2-3, with D maybe TRBD1 (6 bases). The germline CDR1 and CDR2 sequences are SEHNR and FQNEAQ (reference sequence). This CDR3 contains 15 residues. The V end was cut by 6 bases, the J end by 0 bases, with 13 bases between. CDR3: CASSPDSFSTDTQYF. DNA of the CDR3: TGTGCCAGCAGTCCGGACAGCTTTAGCACAGATACGCAGTATTTT.

Ten or more counts support this clonotype. This beta chain turned up in a library designed for alpha chains; as an off-target read, its abundance says little. The chain is built from TRBV6-5 and TRBJ1-4, with 9 nucleotides matching TRBD1. The CDR3 is 15 amino acids. The germline V gene encodes CDR1 MNHEY and CDR2 SVGAGI. With V trimmed by 8 bases and J by 11 bases, 15 bases remained unmatched. DNA for the CDR3: TGTGCCAGCGCTCAGACAACAGGGGGCTGGGGGAAACTGTTTTTT. It encodes CASAQTTGGWGKLFF.

By share, this clonotype ranks as medium-sized (0.01 to 0.1%). A library prepared for alpha chains yielded this beta chain as an off-target read; its size is of little meaning. The genes are TRBV28 and TRBJ1-2, with 7 bases matching TRBD1. The V gene end was trimmed by 4 bases and the J gene end by 14 bases; junction bases not matched to a gene: 7. The CDR3 runs to 11 residues. Germline CDR1 and CDR2: MDHEN and SYDVKM. Here the CDR3 reads CASSSQGVHTF. The CDR3 DNA reads TGTGCCAGCAGTTCGCAGGGGGTACATACCTTC.

This clonotype counts as medium-sized. The library was designed around alpha chains, so this beta chain is a stray read whose abundance carries little weight. The chain is built from TRBV7-9 and TRBJ2-7; the D gene is possibly TRBD1 (6 bases). The CDR3 totals 13 residues. With 6 bases removed from V and 4 bases from J, the gap between germline ends came to 13 bases. In germline, CDR1 is SEHNR, CDR2 FQNEAQ (reference sequence). The CDR3 protein is CASRRGDRYEQYF. Written as DNA, the CDR3 is TGTGCCAGCAGACGGGGAGACAGGTACGAGCAGTACTTC.

This clonotype is classed as medium-sized. Being off target in a library aimed at alpha chains, this beta chain has a size of little meaning. The chain recombines TRBV2 with TRBJ2-1, with D unresolved. The germline V gene encodes CDR1 SNHLY and CDR2 FYNNEI. There are 15 residues in the CDR3. The germline V and J ends were trimmed by 7 bases and 3 bases, with 16 bases remaining between them. The CDR3 DNA is TGTGCCAGCAACTTGGACGGATCCTTCTACAATGAGCAGTTCTTC. Translated: CASNLDGSFYNEQFF.

As concerns this clonotype: This beta chain is an off-target read within a library intended for alpha chains, so its frequency means little. The chain combines TRBV6-2 or TRBV6-3 with TRBJ2-1; a weak D match, TRBD1 (5 bases). V shed 6 bases and J shed 6 bases, with 21 bases lying between them. The CDR3 contains 16 residues. Looked up from germline, CDR1 is MNHEY and CDR2 is SVGEGT. For the CDR3, the DNA is TGTGCCAGCAGGGTTGGGGCAGGCCCAAAGCCCAATGAGCAGTTCTTC. It encodes CASRVGAGPKPNEQFF.

This clonotype was found many times. This beta chain appears as a stray read in a library generated for alpha chains; its size is not informative. The rearrangement links TRBV29-1 to TRBJ2-2, with 8 positions matching TRBD2. CDR3 length equals 13 residues. CDR1 and CDR2 from the germline V gene are SQVTM and ANQGSEA. V dropped 3 bases and J dropped 6; count of bases not matched to a gene: 3. DNA for the CDR3: TGCAGCGTTGATCGGGGGGGCCCCGGGGAGCTGTTTTTT. This gives the protein CSVDRGGPGELFF.

By its share, this clonotype is large. Since the library was made to target alpha chains, this beta chain is a stray read and its abundance is not meaningful. The chain uses TRBV7-6 and TRBJ2-5; perhaps D is TRBD1 or TRBD2 (5 bases each). This CDR3 has 15 residues. The germline CDR1 and CDR2 sequences are SGHVS and FNYEAQ. V was pared by 4 bases and J by 1 base, with 13 bases between. The CDR3 nucleotides read TGTGCCAGCAGCTCCCCCGTGGGGACCCAAGAGACCCAGTACTTC. It yields the protein CASSSPVGTQETQYF.

This clonotype is medium-sized (0.01 to 0.1%) by share. The library was built for alpha chains, so this beta chain is an off-target read and its size means little. The rearrangement uses TRBV11-3 and TRBJ2-2; D uncertain. The germline CDR1 and CDR2 sequences are SGHNT and YENEEA. The CDR3 extends over 9 amino acids. With 4 bases removed from V and 16 bases from J, the gap between germline ends came to 7 bases. CDR3 DNA sequence: TGTGCCAGCAGCTCGTACGGGTTTTTT. The encoded protein is CASSSYGFF.

This clonotype qualifies as large. With the library built for alpha chains, this beta chain is off target and its frequency is not meaningful. This chain connects TRBV13 to TRBJ2-1, with D possibly being TRBD1 (7 bases). The V end lost 5 bases, the J end lost 6 bases, and 8 bases lay between the germline ends. The CDR3 is made up of 12 amino acids. Germline CDR1 and CDR2: PRHDT and FYEKMQ (reference sequence). The DNA for the CDR3 is TGTGCCAGCAGCCAGGGGGGCAATGAGCAGTTCTTC. This codes for CASSQGGNEQFF.

To note about this clonotype: This beta chain is an unintended read in a library built for alpha chains; its size means little. V and J are TRBV20-1 and TRBJ2-2; D uncertain. V lost 2 bases to trimming and J lost 15 bases, with 19 bases between them. CDR3 length equals 13 residues. CDR1 and CDR2 (germline): DFQATT, SNEGSKA (reference sequence). CDR3 sequence reads: CSARTSVAPEVFF. The CDR3 nucleotides are TGCAGTGCTAGAACTTCGGTGGCGCCTGAGGTGTTTTTT.

This clonotype is labeled as medium-sized. With the library built for alpha chains, this beta chain is off target and its frequency is not meaningful. V is TRBV4-2 and J is TRBJ1-6; possible D gene TRBD1, 6 bases. CDR1 and CDR2 from the germline V gene are LGHNA and YNFKEQ. This CDR3 comprises 15 residues. Trimming took 1 base from V and 8 from J, leaving 12 bases between them. The CDR3 DNA follows: TGTGCCAGCAGCCAAGGAACAGGGTTCGATTCACCCCTCCACTTT. Translating gives CASSQGTGFDSPLHF.

This clonotype is labeled as medium-sized. This beta chain represents an off-target read in a library built for alpha chains; its size is of limited meaning. The chain recombines TRBV29-1 with TRBJ1-1, with a weak D call TRBD1 (5 bases). The CDR3 sequence is 10 residues long. Germline V gene sequence: CDR1 SQVTM, CDR2 ANQGSEA. Trimming stripped 7 bases from V and 8 bases from J, with 11 bases between. CDR3 bases: TGCAGCGCCGAGGGGCAGGAAGCTTTCTTT. Its protein is CSAEGQEAFF.